These 8 T cell receptor beta chains were all obtained from the same sample, sequenced in a study of CD8+CD57+ T cells in acquired aplastic anemia. Genomic DNA provided the template from which TCR beta VDJ and CDR3 profiles were obtained. TCRdb re-analysed the reads in MiXCR, keeping a single row per CDR3 protein. Of about 210,000 distinct CDR3 sequences detected, approximately 60% appear once; the ten largest clones hold 29%. Material for sequencing was sorted CD4+, CD8+, or CD8+CD57+ T cells (not recorded which) from PBMCs. All receptors derive from a human donor in good health.

J is TRBJ2-1 and V is TRBV20-1, with 9 bases fitting TRBD2. The CDR3 is 14 amino acids. The J segment lost 5 bases and the V segment lost 6 bases, leaving 8 bases of the junction unmatched. CDR1 is DFQATT and CDR2 is SNEGSKA in the germline V gene (reference sequence). CDR3 in amino acids: CSAPRGGVDNEQFF. In DNA, the CDR3 is TGCAGTGCACCGCGGGGGGGCGTTGACAATGAGCAGTTCTTC.

The rearrangement uses TRBV2 and TRBJ2-3, with TRBD2 as a possible D gene (7 bases). The CDR3 consists of 16 residues. Germline loops: CDR1 SNHLY, CDR2 FYNNEI. V lost 10 bases and J 2 bases, leaving 22 bases between the germline ends. The CDR3 coding sequence is TGTGCCACCTTCTCCGGGGGGCCACGGACCACAGATACGCAGTATTTT. Its protein is CATFSGGPRTTDTQYF.

This clonotype was picked up many times. This chain connects TRBV9 to TRBJ2-1; TRBD1 or TRBD2 may be the D gene (5 bases each). This CDR3 is built from 15 residues. Trimming stripped 3 bases from V and 6 bases from J, with 16 bases between. Per the germline V gene, CDR1 is SGDLS and CDR2 is YYNGEE. CDR3 sequence (DNA): TGTGCCAGCAGCGCCTCAGCACTTGGGGGCAATGAGCAGTTCTTC. Its protein product is CASSASALGGNEQFF.

This clonotype was seen only a few times. The chain is built from TRBV25-1 and TRBJ2-1; no clear D gene. This CDR3 is 14 amino acids long. CDR1 MGHDK and CDR2 SYGVNS come from the germline V gene. The germline V and J ends were trimmed by 4 bases and 0 bases, with 7 bases remaining between them. CDR3 sequence reads: CASSALSSYNEQFF. DNA for the CDR3: TGTGCCAGCAGTGCACTAAGCTCCTACAATGAGCAGTTCTTC.

The J gene is TRBJ1-2, the V gene TRBV9; D not resolved. The CDR3 has 13 residues. Germline V gives CDR1 SGDLS, CDR2 YYNGEE. Trimming removed 0 bases from V and 8 bases from J, with 11 bases in between. CDR3 nucleotides: TGTGCCAGCAGCGTAGCTAAAGGGTGGGGCTACACCTTC. This encodes CASSVAKGWGYTF.

The chain carries TRBV5-1 and TRBJ2-3; no clear D gene. Germline V gives CDR1 SGHRS, CDR2 YFSETQ. This CDR3 region has 13 residues. Between the trimmed V and J ends, which lost 0 bases and 9 bases, there was a span of 11 bases. The CDR3 here is CASSLEAQSTQYF. The CDR3 DNA reads TGCGCCAGCAGCTTGGAAGCTCAGTCCACGCAGTATTTT. The variable domain in full, completed from reference TRBV5-1 and TRBJ2-3, reads KAGVTQTPRYLIKTRGQQVTLSCSPISGHRSVSWYQQTPGQGLQFLFEYFSETQRNKGNFPGRFSGRQFSNSRSEMNVSTLELGDSALYLCASSLEAQSTQYFGPGTRLTVL.

There are a few counts of this clonotype. The CDR3 DNA sequence: TGTGCCATCAGGGATACCGGGGAGCTGTTTTTT. Translating gives CAIRDTGELFF. The gene calls are TRBV10-3 and TRBJ2-2; D call uncertain. V gave up 6 bases and J gave up 5 bases, with 4 bases separating them. The CDR3 totals 11 residues. The germline gives CDR1 ENHRY, CDR2 SYGVKD.

CDR3 protein: CASSPRLLQETQYF. The CDR3, as DNA: TGTGCCAGCAGCCCGCGACTACTCCAAGAGACCCAGTACTTC. This chain links TRBV9 with TRBJ2-5, with a possible D match to TRBD2 (5 bases). V was shortened by 4 bases and J by 1 base, with 11 bases between the two germline ends. The CDR3 contains 14 residues. CDR1 and CDR2 from the germline V gene are SGDLS and YYNGEE.